The 30 T cell receptor beta chains given below trace back to one sample, sequenced in a study of T cells in Graves' hyperthyroidism and ophthalmopathy. Amplification yielded TCR beta CDR3 regions, with RNA transcripts as the source. TCR CDR3 underwent first-round RT-PCR with the HTBI primer set. MiXCR, run by TCRdb on the multiplex PCR reads, gives a single entry per CDR3 protein. Of roughly 580,000 distinct CDR3 sequences listed, roughly 46% are singletons. Sequencing input: peripheral blood or thyroid tissue (not recorded which). All receptors derive from a woman between 18 and 29 years old with Graves' hyperthyroidism.

In this sample, this clonotype turned up many times. The gene calls are TRBV10-3 and TRBJ1-6, with 7 bases fitting TRBD1. The CDR3 length is 14 residues. J gave up 10 bases and V 4 bases, and 7 bases lay outside the gene matches. Germline lookup yields CDR1 ENHRY and CDR2 SYGVKD. CDR3: CAISATTGSSPLHF. CDR3 DNA: TGTGCCATCAGTGCTACGACAGGGAGCTCACCCCTCCACTTT.

This clonotype was found many times. This rearrangement joins TRBV20-1 to TRBJ2-7, with D possibly called TRBD1 or TRBD2 (5 bases each). This CDR3 is built from 14 residues. CDR1 and CDR2 (germline): DFQATT, SNEGSKA (reference sequence). Between the trimmed V and J ends, which lost 5 bases and 0 bases, there was a span of 14 bases. The CDR3 loop is CSARGELLSYEQYF. DNA for the CDR3: TGCAGTGCTCGAGGGGAACTCCTCTCCTACGAGCAGTACTTC.

The sample holds a few counts of this clonotype. At one end, the junction sequence differs from germline, possibly due to a read error. This chain links TRBV7-9 with TRBJ1-5; D is possibly TRBD1 (6 bases). Germline lookup yields CDR1 SEHNR and CDR2 FQNEAQ (reference sequence). The CDR3 runs 13 residues. CDR3 sequence reads: CASSAVTGQRRDF. Here the CDR3 DNA reads TGTGCCAGCAGCGCGGTGACAGGTCAAAGAAGGGATTTT.

CDR3: CASSLARQVNTEAFF. CDR3 nucleotides: TGTGCCAGCAGCTTAGCGAGACAGGTGAACACTGAAGCTTTCTTT. This chain links TRBV7-7 with TRBJ1-1, with TRBD1 as a possible D gene (6 bases). The V gene's germline CDR1 is SSHAT and CDR2 FNYEAQ (reference sequence). The germline V and J ends were trimmed by 0 bases and 0 bases, with 8 bases remaining between them. This CDR3 is 15 amino acids long.

The rearrangement links TRBV6-6 to TRBJ1-1; unclear D gene. The CDR3 is made up of 15 amino acids. V was cut by 6 bases and J by 0 bases, with 14 bases left in between. Germline CDR1 is MNHNY and CDR2 is SVGAGI (reference sequence). CDR3 sequence (DNA): TGTGCCAGCAGGGACTCCCGGTTAATGAACACTGAAGCTTTCTTT. Translating it yields CASRDSRLMNTEAFF.

The table lists this clonotype with many counts. The chain recombines TRBV24-1 with TRBJ1-5; TRBD1 is a possible D gene (5 bases). Germline values: CDR1 KGHDR, CDR2 SFDVKD. There are 12 residues in the CDR3. V was pared by 7 bases and J by 4 bases, with 7 bases between. CDR3: CATSGGNQPQHF. The CDR3 coding sequence is TGTGCCACCAGCGGGGGGAATCAGCCCCAGCATTTT.

On this clonotype itself: Sequence at one end of the junction differs from germline and may be a read error. This chain joins TRBV7-9 and TRBJ1-2, with D tentatively TRBD1 (5 bases). This CDR3 has 15 residues. Germline CDR1 SEHNR, CDR2 FQNEAQ (reference sequence). CDR3 sequence (DNA): TGCGCCAGCAGCCACACCAGATGGGGGGACTATGGCTACACCTTC. Protein: CASSHTRWGDYGYTF.

This sequence joins TRBV7-3 and TRBJ2-7; D possibly uses TRBD1 or TRBD2 (5 bases each). V lost 1 base, J lost 0 bases, and 10 bases lay in between. The CDR3 loop spans 15 amino acids. In germline, CDR1 is SGHTA, CDR2 FQGTGA. CDR3 in DNA: TGTGCCAGCAGCTTAAGTGGGACGACCTCCTACGAGCAGTACTTC. Residues: CASSLSGTTSYEQYF.

This clonotype was counted only a few times. The V call is TRBV7-9, the J call TRBJ1-2; D gene ambiguous. Germline lookup yields CDR1 SEHNR and CDR2 FQNEAQ (reference sequence). The CDR3 runs to 14 residues. V shed 1 base and J shed 8 bases, with 14 bases lying between them. CDR3 DNA sequence: TGTGCCAGCAGCTTAGTGAAAAGCTTCGGAGGCTACACCTTC. Encoded protein: CASSLVKSFGGYTF.

This clonotype was seen a few times. For the CDR3, the DNA is TGTGCCAGCAGTTTCGGTCAGAACACCGGGGAGCTGTTTTTT. Translated, it gives CASSFGQNTGELFF. V usage is TRBV9 and J usage is TRBJ2-2; D is ambiguous. From germline, CDR1 is SGDLS and CDR2 YYNGEE. The CDR3 runs to 14 residues. V shed 5 bases and J shed 1 base, with 9 bases lying between them.

The table lists this clonotype with a few counts. The V gene is TRBV24-1, the J gene TRBJ2-2; TRBD1 might be the D (7 bases). Germline V lookup: CDR1 KGHDR, CDR2 SFDVKD. The V end lost 4 bases, the J end lost 2 bases, and 22 bases lay between the germline ends. The CDR3 runs to 19 residues. Here the CDR3 reads CATSDTTTRTGLNTGELFF. The DNA of the CDR3 is TGTGCCACCAGTGACACCACAACGCGGACAGGACTAAACACCGGGGAGCTGTTTTTT.

The chain recombines TRBV7-9 with TRBJ2-6; D ambiguous. CDR1 SEHNR and CDR2 FQNEAQ come from the germline V gene (reference sequence). Trimming pared 1 base from V and 0 bases from J, leaving 13 bases between. There are 18 residues in the CDR3. The CDR3 is CASSLVNVWASGANVLTF. The CDR3 DNA reads TGTGCCAGCAGCTTAGTGAATGTGTGGGCCTCTGGGGCCAACGTCCTGACTTTC.

This chain links TRBV7-6 with TRBJ2-2; 10 bases map to TRBD2. With V trimmed by 9 bases and J by 2 bases, 3 bases remained unmatched. The CDR3 spans 14 residues. Germline lookup yields CDR1 SGHVS and CDR2 FNYEAQ. In DNA, the CDR3 is TGTGCCAGTACTAGCGGGACTAACACCGGGGAGCTGTTTTTT. Encoded protein: CASTSGTNTGELFF.

CDR3 nucleotide sequence: TGTGCCAGCAGCCAGGACGGGACAGGAAAAGAGACCCAGTACTTC. It encodes CASSQDGTGKETQYF. The gene calls are TRBV7-6 and TRBJ2-5; 8 bases line up with TRBD1. The CDR3 runs 15 residues. The trim removed 5 bases at V and 3 bases at J, leaving 8 bases unmatched. Germline-derived CDR1 and CDR2 are SGHVS and FNYEAQ.

CDR3 loop: CASRTGQIYQPQHF. The CDR3 coding sequence is TGTGCCAGCAGGACAGGACAGATATATCAGCCCCAGCATTTT. This chain joins TRBV2 and TRBJ1-5; weak D call: TRBD1 (6 bases). Trimming removed 6 bases at V and 5 bases at J, with 14 bases between. The CDR3 runs to 14 residues. CDR1 is SNHLY, CDR2 FYNNEI, per germline.

This clonotype showed up many times. The rearrangement links TRBV7-9 to TRBJ2-7, with TRBD1 matching over 7 bases. CDR3 size: 12 residues. V gave up 5 bases and J gave up 4 bases; unmatched junction bases: 2. CDR1 is SEHNR and CDR2 is FQNEAQ in the germline V gene (reference sequence). The CDR3 protein is CASSPTGYEQYF. CDR3 DNA sequence: TGTGCCAGCAGCCCGACAGGGTACGAGCAGTACTTC.

This chain's CDR3 is CASRPGTKIEQYF. CDR3 nucleotides: TGTGCCAGCAGACCCGGGACAAAAATCGAGCAGTACTTC. The chain links TRBV10-3 to TRBJ2-7, with D possibly TRBD1 on 6 matching bases. The CDR3 extends over 13 amino acids. V shed 10 bases and J shed 6 bases, with 19 bases lying between them. The V gene's germline CDR1 is ENHRY and CDR2 SYGVKD.

This clonotype was recorded at least ten times. The V gene is TRBV10-3, the J gene TRBJ2-7; 8 positions match TRBD1. The CDR3 is made up of 17 amino acids. Germline V CDR1 and CDR2: ENHRY, SYGVKD. Germline trimming cut 0 bases from V and 3 bases from J; bases unmatched to any gene: 10. CDR3 DNA: TGTGCCATCAGTGAGTCTCGGACAGGGAGCCCACACTACGAGCAGTACTTC. It yields the protein CAISESRTGSPHYEQYF.

The chain combines TRBV25-1 with TRBJ2-2; TRBD2 matches 10 bases. With V trimmed by 6 bases and J by 0 bases, 4 bases remained unmatched. CDR3 size: 16 residues. Germline loops: CDR1 MGHDK, CDR2 SYGVNS. CDR3 DNA sequence: TGTGCCAGCAGGCGGAGCGGGAGGGCGAACACCGGGGAGCTGTTTTTT. Translating gives CASRRSGRANTGELFF.

This clonotype appeared once. The V gene is TRBV15, the J gene TRBJ2-7; a weak D match, TRBD2 (9 bases). Germline V gives CDR1 LNHNV, CDR2 YYDKDF (reference sequence). The CDR3 runs 17 residues. The V gene lost 2 bases and the J gene lost 6 bases, with 23 bases spanning the gap. As DNA, the CDR3 is TGTGCCACCAGCAGACCTGCGACAGGGGCTAGCGGGATCGAGCAGTACTTC. Translation: CATSRPATGASGIEQYF.

There are many counts of this clonotype. The chain recombines TRBV7-6 with TRBJ2-5, with unresolved D. The CDR3 has 11 residues. Germline V gene data show CDR1 as SGHVS and CDR2 as FNYEAQ. V was trimmed by 5 bases and J by 9 bases, leaving 10 bases between them. CDR3 nucleotides: TGTGCCAGCAGCCTTGTAGTGCCCCAGTACTTC. Translated: CASSLVVPQYF.

V gene TRBV2 combines with J gene TRBJ1-1; D is uncertain. Germline V gene lookup returns CDR1 SNHLY and CDR2 FYNNEI. This CDR3 region has 11 residues. V was shortened by 7 bases and J by 2 bases, with 5 bases between the two germline ends. CDR3 residues: CASKRNTEAFF. Here the CDR3 DNA reads TGTGCCAGCAAGAGAAACACTGAAGCTTTCTTT.

This clonotype was seen at least ten times. V gene TRBV12-3 or TRBV12-4 combines with J gene TRBJ2-7; D uncertain. V lost 6 bases and J 0 bases, leaving 9 bases between the germline ends. This CDR3 contains 13 residues. The CDR3 DNA follows: TGTGCCAGCAGCTTAAGTAGCTCCTACGAGCAGTACTTC. As protein: CASSLSSSYEQYF.

The chain uses TRBV10-3 and TRBJ2-7; 12 positions match TRBD2. Germline loops: CDR1 ENHRY, CDR2 SYGVKD. V lost 7 bases and J lost 2; bases outside the gene matches: 6. The CDR3 runs 15 residues. As DNA, the CDR3 is TGTGCCATCACCCCCGGACTAGCGGGACCCTACGAGCAGTACTTC. This gives the protein CAITPGLAGPYEQYF.

This chain links TRBV7-2 with TRBJ1-1; D may be TRBD1 (5 bases). Germline V lookup: CDR1 SGHTA, CDR2 FQGNSA. The CDR3 runs to 11 residues. The V gene lost 1 base and the J gene lost 11 bases, with 8 bases spanning the gap. The CDR3 DNA reads TGTGCCAGCAGCTTAGTGGCAGGGGCTTTCTTT. Its translation: CASSLVAGAFF.

V is TRBV19 and J is TRBJ1-5; the D is unclear. V lost 3 bases and J 0 bases, leaving 12 bases between the germline ends. This CDR3 contains 16 residues. Germline CDR1 and CDR2: LNHDA and SQIVND (reference sequence). CDR3 sequence (DNA): TGTGCCAGTAGTATTTCTGGGGTTTATAGCAATCAGCCCCAGCATTTT. Translated: CASSISGVYSNQPQHF.

The CDR3 bases are TGTGCCAGCTCCTCGCCCCCTAAGGAGACCCAGTACTTC. This translates into CASSSPPKETQYF. The V and J genes are TRBV6-1 and TRBJ2-5, with D uncertain. There are 13 residues in the CDR3. With 8 bases removed from V and 5 bases from J, the gap between germline ends came to 15 bases. Germline V gene sequence: CDR1 MNHNS, CDR2 SASEGT.

This clonotype has just a few counts. The chain joins TRBV6-1 to TRBJ1-2; no reliable D call. The CDR3 contains 13 residues. Germline CDR1 MNHNS, CDR2 SASEGT. Trimming took 5 bases from V and 3 from J, leaving 10 bases between them. CDR3 DNA: TGTGCCAGCAGTCAGGTTCCGGACTATGGCTACACCTTC. The encoded protein is CASSQVPDYGYTF.

A remark on this clonotype: Given a much more abundant clone one base away, this may be a read error. V and J are TRBV7-2 and TRBJ1-1, with 8 bases matching TRBD1. Unmatched junction bases numbered 5, after V lost 1 base and J lost 4 bases. Germline CDR1 reads SGHTA; CDR2 reads FQGNSA. The CDR3 is 15 residues long. CDR3 coding DNA: TGTGCCAGCAGCTTAGGAAGACAGGGGTCCACTGAAGCTTTCTTT. Translated, it gives CASSLGRQGSTEAFF.

A word on this clonotype: A read error may produce the germline difference seen at one junction end. V and J are TRBV5-1 and TRBJ2-7, with 9 bases that match TRBD1. Germline lookup yields CDR1 SGHRS and CDR2 YFSETQ. The CDR3 runs 15 residues. The CDR3 sequence: CASKPGGTGSGEQYF. In DNA, the CDR3 is TGTGCCAGCAAGCCAGGGGGGACAGGGTCGGGCGAGCAGTACTTC.